This T cell receptor beta chain was sequenced during a study of breast tumors, draining lymph nodes, adjacent tissues. Findings and caveats of the study: Tumor TCR diversity was below lymph nodes but above nontumor tissue. Most tumor T cells seemingly derive from lymph node, then expand in tumor.

Axillary draining lymph nodes of breast cancer patients supplied the node samples. TCRdb re-derived calls from the multiplex PCR reads in MiXCR, one entry per CDR3 protein. This table has around 190,000 distinct CDR3 sequences, roughly a third appearing once. Notes on this clonotype: Its antigen is not known. A read error may be the cause here, since a much bigger clone is one base away.

This CDR3 has 14 residues. Germline assignment: CDR1 MNHEY and CDR2 SVGAGI. Between the trimmed V and J ends, which lost 10 bases and 7 bases, there was a span of 20 bases. The chain couples TRBV6-5 to TRBJ1-3, with a possible D match to TRBD1 (6 bases). The sample consisted of axillary lymph node tissue. The clonotype comes from a female donor with breast cancer. Some clones in this sample may be carry-over from other donors' samples. The CDR3 DNA follows: TGTGCCACGCTCCCCGACAGGCCAAGGAACACCATATATTTT. It yields the protein CATLPDRPRNTIYF.